The clone carrying this T cell receptor beta chain was counted a few times. About 2.2 micrograms of genomic DNA came from cryopreserved PBMCs for TCR beta libraries. The sample belongs to a study of cytotoxic CD8 clonotypes in ibrutinib-treated CLL. Using immunoSEQ multiplex PCR, the repertoire was profiled, and TCRdb retains in-frame clones only, with some absent. The table lists 120,000 to 150,000 clones, under 95% of them singletons. Per the germline V gene, CDR1 is SNHLY and CDR2 is FYNNEI. The CDR3 is made up of 13 amino acids. Trimming at V came to 10 bases and at J to 7 bases, leaving 8 bases not matched to a gene.

This rearrangement joins TRBV2 to TRBJ2-1, with 9 positions matching TRBD2. The receptor was derived from a human donor with chronic lymphocytic leukemia. The sample was PBMCs, taken after 12 months of ibrutinib treatment. CDR3 loop: CANRGGRENEQFF. CDR3 DNA: TGTGCCAATAGGGGCGGGAGGGAAAATGAGCAGTTCTTC.